Listed below are T cell receptor beta chains from one sample, sequenced in a study of shared clonotypes between healthy human individuals. Here immunoSEQ multiplex PCR was the method, and the copy in TCRdb shows in-frame clones only, minus some. Of approximately 980,000 clones in the sample, about 80% were seen once. Sequenced sample: memory CD4+ T cells sorted from blood. The receptors were sampled from a man in his late teens or twenties in good health. The CDR3 runs from the conserved cysteine through the conserved F or W. A D gene is named only where the DNA matches it firmly. Clone size appears in some rows only: once, few, many, or a class for an expanded clone.

>TRBJ2-1|.|TRBV9|.
TGTGCCAGCAGCGGGGGAAGCTCCTACAATGAGCAGTTCTTC
CASSGGSSYNEQFF
>TRBJ2-3|.|TRBV27|.
TGTGCCAGCAGTTCGTTCACAGATACGCAGTATTTT
CASSSFTDTQYF
>TRBJ1-6|.|TRBV6-1|.
TGTGCCAGCAGAATGTATACAGCTCTTAATTCACCCCTCCACTTT
CASRMYTALNSPLHF
>TRBJ2-2|TRBD2|TRBV18|.
TGTGCCAGCTCTCTAGCGGGAAAGACCGGGGAGCTGTTTTTT
CASSLAGKTGELFF
>TRBJ1-3|.|TRBV10-3|.
TGTGCCACCGGACAGCTGGTGTACGACACCATATATTTT
CATGQLVYDTIYF
>TRBJ2-7|TRBD1|TRBV11-2|few
TGTGCCAGCAGCTTAGTTGGGACAGGGGTCGACGAGCAGTACTTC
CASSLVGTGVDEQYF
>TRBJ2-4|.|TRBV7-2|.
TGTGCCAGCAGCTTCTCGACAGAAAACATTCAGTACTTC
CASSFSTENIQYF
>TRBJ2-7|TRBD1|TRBV5-1|.
TGCGCCAGCAGCTACAGACAGGGGGCCTACGAGCAGTACTTC
CASSYRQGAYEQYF
>TRBJ1-6|.|TRBV4-2|.
TGTGCCAGCAGCCAAGACAGTGGGAGCTCCTATAATTCACCCCTCCACTTT
CASSQDSGSSYNSPLHF
>TRBJ2-7|TRBD2|TRBV30|.
TGTGCCTGGGCGGGACTAGCGCCCGCCTACGAGCAGTACTTC
CAWAGLAPAYEQYF
>TRBJ2-5|TRBD2|TRBV5-1|.
TGCGCCAGCAGCCCTGGTGGTAGCGGGGGAGAGACCCAGTACTTC
CASSPGGSGGETQYF
>TRBJ2-4|.|TRBV9|.
TGTGCCAGCAGCGTACAGGGAGACATTCAGTACTTC
CASSVQGDIQYF
>TRBJ2-2|.|TRBV7-9|.
TGTGCCAGCAGCTTATCGGTCGGTGGGGAGCTGTTTTTT
CASSLSVGGELFF
>TRBJ1-2|.|TRBV19|.
TGTGCCAGTAAGGCCCAGGGTAACTATGGCTACACCTTC
CASKAQGNYGYTF
>TRBJ1-1|.|TRBV6-4|.
TGTGCCAGCAGCAAGTTCTTGAACACTGAAGCTTTCTTT
CASSKFLNTEAFF